The 10 T cell receptor beta chains presented below share a single source sample, sequenced in a study of blood T cell repertoires in COVID-19. Some clones are missing from TCRdb's copy, which holds only in-frame ones; the method was immunoSEQ multiplex PCR. The sample contains about 190,000 clones, about 83% of which appear only once. Sequenced: peripheral blood. The receptors were sampled from a woman younger than 30 who had recovered from COVID-19.

This clone was observed a handful of times. The rearrangement joins TRBV19 to TRBJ1-2; D is unclear. Trimming took off 4 bases at V and 8 bases at J, with 14 bases between the two ends. CDR1 is LNHDA and CDR2 is SQIVND in the germline V gene (reference sequence). The CDR3 loop spans 13 amino acids. CDR3 in DNA: TGTGCCAGTAGTACCAAGACACGTTTCGGCTACACCTTC. Translated, it gives CASSTKTRFGYTF.

The chain uses TRBV6-5 and TRBJ1-2, with D possibly being TRBD1 (5 bases). Germline CDR1 and CDR2: MNHEY and SVGAGI. The CDR3 is 15 residues long. The V and J ends lost 4 bases and 2 bases respectively, with 14 bases between them. The CDR3 loop reads CASSSRAGPNYGYTF. As DNA, the CDR3 is TGTGCCAGCAGTTCCCGGGCGGGGCCCAACTATGGCTACACCTTC.

The J gene is TRBJ1-6, the V gene TRBV7-6; D may be TRBD1 (5 bases). The germline CDR1 and CDR2 sequences are SGHVS and FNYEAQ. Trimming pared 1 base from V and 6 bases from J, leaving 10 bases between. The CDR3 totals 15 residues. CDR3 sequence reads: CASSLDLGRNSPLHF. The DNA for the CDR3 is TGTGCCAGCAGCTTAGATCTGGGGCGTAATTCACCCCTCCACTTT.

Points on this clone: This CDR3 is also generated by other DNA sequences in the sample. The rearrangement links TRBV7-9 to TRBJ1-1; 9 nucleotides align to TRBD1. Germline V gene data show CDR1 as SEHNR and CDR2 as FQNEAQ (reference sequence). CDR3 length: 12 residues. The trim removed 3 bases at V and 8 bases at J, leaving 1 base unmatched. CDR3 sequence: CASSLGTGEAFF. DNA for the CDR3: TGTGCCAGCAGCTTGGGGACAGGGGAAGCTTTCTTT.

The V call is TRBV27, the J call TRBJ2-3, with TRBD1 matching 8 bases. Germline-derived CDR1 and CDR2 are MNHEY and SMNVEV (reference sequence). V shed 5 bases, J shed 4 bases, and the junction held 8 bases outside the gene matches. CDR3 length: 15 residues. Here the CDR3 reads CASSIRGRGADTQYF. The DNA for the CDR3 is TGTGCCAGCAGTATCAGGGGGCGCGGGGCAGATACGCAGTATTTT.

The chain couples TRBV3-1 (or the pseudogene TRBV3-2) to TRBJ2-3; 7 bases align to TRBD2. Unmatched junction bases numbered 14, after V lost 3 bases and J lost 2 bases. CDR1 and CDR2 from the germline V gene are LGHDT and YNNKEL (reference sequence). The CDR3 has 18 residues. CDR3 region: CASSQSPGLPALTDTQYF. The CDR3 region has the DNA TGTGCCAGCAGCCAGTCCCCGGGACTACCGGCCCTCACAGATACGCAGTATTTT.

The chain employs TRBV24-1 and TRBJ2-3; 13 positions agree with TRBD2. Germline V lookup: CDR1 KGHDR, CDR2 SFDVKD. Germline trimming cut 4 bases from V and 5 bases from J; bases unmatched to any gene: 5. This CDR3 contains 16 residues. CDR3 residues: CATSDPGLAGRDTQYF. The DNA for the CDR3 is TGTGCCACCAGTGACCCGGGACTAGCGGGAAGAGATACGCAGTATTTT.

This chain links TRBV6-2 or TRBV6-3 with TRBJ1-2, with 8 bases matching TRBD1. The junction had 11 bases not matched to a gene; V was cut back by 2 bases and J by 6 bases. The germline gives CDR1 MNHEY, CDR2 SVGEGT. The CDR3 loop spans 16 amino acids. DNA of the CDR3: TGTGCCAGCAGTTACGGCGGACAGGGTGTATTCGATGGCTACACCTTC. Residues: CASSYGGQGVFDGYTF.

A word on this clone: At one end the junction does not follow the germline gene, possibly because of a read error. The V and J genes are TRBV6-1 and TRBJ1-4; the D gene is possibly TRBD1 (5 bases). This CDR3 comprises 14 residues. Germline V gives CDR1 MNHNS, CDR2 SASEGT. The CDR3 region is CASREVRVNEKLFF. The DNA of the CDR3 is TGTGCCAGCAGAGAAGTCAGGGTTAATGAAAAACTGTTTTTT.

This clone was observed a few times. The chain carries TRBV18 and TRBJ2-4, with D maybe TRBD2 (7 bases). With 6 bases removed from V and 6 bases from J, the gap between germline ends came to 15 bases. The length of the CDR3 is 14 residues. Germline-derived CDR1 and CDR2 are KGHSH and LQKENI. Here the CDR3 DNA reads TGTGCCAGCTCCCCGGGGGGCTCCGGAAACATTCAGTACTTC. This encodes CASSPGGSGNIQYF.